This paragraph reports one T cell receptor (beta chain). Its antigen remains unknown. Systemic immunosuppression or autoimmune disease history was grounds to exclude patients. This sample stems from a study of OX40 agonist ivuxolimab in advanced cancers. The wider study: Patients were dosed with the agonistic anti-OX40 (CD134) antibody ivuxolimab. Hepatocellular carcinoma, melanoma, renal cell or head and neck cancer was diagnosed in the dose-escalation patients.

Data came from immunoSEQ multiplex PCR; TCRdb stores just in-frame clones and leaves some out. This sample has 70,000 to 85,000 clones; more than 85% occur once, and the top ten carry 0.55% to 0.7%. Study observations and caveats: Part of the nonresponder group also had normalized T-cell clonal expansion that was low.

The receptor was isolated from an adult with an advanced solid tumor such as melanoma, head and neck, liver or kidney cancer. Sequencing used CD4+ or CD8+ T cells sorted from blood, obtained in a trial of the OX40 agonist ivuxolimab.

CDR3 DNA sequence: TGTGCCAGCAGTCCCGGGGCAGGGTGGCCCGGGGAGCTGTTTTTT. This codes for CASSPGAGWPGELFF. The rearrangement joins TRBV7-3 to TRBJ2-2; possibly TRBD1 or TRBD2 for D (5 bases each). Germline V gene sequence: CDR1 SGHTA, CDR2 FQGTGA. The CDR3 runs 15 residues. V was trimmed by 6 bases and J by 6 bases, leaving 17 bases between them.